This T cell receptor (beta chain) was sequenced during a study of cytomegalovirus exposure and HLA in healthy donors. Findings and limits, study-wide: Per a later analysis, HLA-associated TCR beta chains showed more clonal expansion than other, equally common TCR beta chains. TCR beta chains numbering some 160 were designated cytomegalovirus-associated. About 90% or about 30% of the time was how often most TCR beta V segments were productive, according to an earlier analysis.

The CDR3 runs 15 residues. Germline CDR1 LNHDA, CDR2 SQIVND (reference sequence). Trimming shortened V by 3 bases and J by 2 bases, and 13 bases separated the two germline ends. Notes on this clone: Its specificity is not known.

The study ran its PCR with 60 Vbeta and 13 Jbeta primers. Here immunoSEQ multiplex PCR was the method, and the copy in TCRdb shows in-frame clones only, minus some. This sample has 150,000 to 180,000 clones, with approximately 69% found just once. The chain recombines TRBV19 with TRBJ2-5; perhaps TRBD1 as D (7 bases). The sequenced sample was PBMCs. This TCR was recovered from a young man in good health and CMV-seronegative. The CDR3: CASSMGGQIQETQYF. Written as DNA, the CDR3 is TGTGCCAGTAGTATGGGGGGACAGATACAAGAGACCCAGTACTTC.